Here is one T cell receptor beta chain with its context. Per the original methods: Quantification of nucleated cells was approximated via reference gene primer amplification. Here immunoSEQ multiplex PCR was the method, and the copy in TCRdb shows in-frame clones only, minus some. V, J and clone size are taken as reported in that table, and D and trimming were inferred from the DNA itself. The sample lists tens of thousands of clones, around 80% occurring once. These data belong to a study of blood T cell repertoires in COVID-19. Turning to the study itself: Acute and convalescent COVID-19 samples came from the United States, Italy and Spain. From T cells, B-cell-depleted T cells, or PBMCs came the material, which was cDNA or gDNA.

Sequencing was carried out using peripheral blood. This clonotype was sampled from a human donor in a cohort sampled during active COVID-19.

Here the CDR3 reads CSASKGAGYEQYF. CDR3 nucleotides: TGCAGTGCTAGTAAGGGGGCGGGCTACGAGCAGTACTTC. The chain carries TRBV20-1 and TRBJ2-7; 7 bases agree with TRBD1. The CDR3 spans 13 residues. The junction had 5 bases not matched to a gene; V was cut back by 3 bases and J by 3 bases. The germline V gene has CDR1 DFQATT and CDR2 SNEGSKA (reference sequence).